The T cell receptor beta chain described here comes from a study of tumor-infiltrating lymphocytes in localized non-small cell lung cancer. Study at large: From each patient, both tumor and uninvolved lung, non-adjacent to tumor, were sampled. General study results and limits: Each assay used a separate piece of the same tissue. Tumor T-cell fraction was not associated with recurrence-free survival.

Trimming pared 7 bases from V and 6 bases from J, leaving 16 bases between. CDR1 and CDR2 from the germline V gene are SQVTM and ANQGSEA. The CDR3 totals 13 residues. Concerning this clone: The antigen remains undetermined.

This table comes from immunoSEQ multiplex PCR, and its TCRdb copy is limited to in-frame clones, with some not included. The table records about 15,000 clones, around 79% of them present only once. This sequence joins TRBV29-1 and TRBJ2-1; no definite D call. The receptor's source is a human donor with non-small cell lung cancer. Sequenced input: lung tumor tissue. CDR3 in amino acids: CSGQVAAANEQFF. The CDR3, as DNA: TGCAGCGGGCAAGTGGCGGCGGCCAATGAGCAGTTCTTC.